A selection of T cell receptor beta chains follows, all from one sample in a study of cytomegalovirus exposure and HLA in healthy donors. TCRdb's table, derived via immunoSEQ multiplex PCR, lists solely in-frame clones and lacks some. The sample lists 150,000 to 200,000 clones, about 80% occurring once. Material: PBMCs. Source of these receptors: a man aged 18-30 years in good health and CMV-seronegative. The CDR3 runs from the conserved cysteine through the conserved F or W. The D gene is left open where the match is weak. Part of the rows lack a size; the others show once, few, many or a class for expanded clones.

TRBJ2-1 TRBV5-1 - - CASSPVYNEQFF TGCGCCAGCAGCCCCGTATACAATGAGCAGTTCTTC
TRBJ2-5 TRBV5-1 - - CASSPPPGEETQYF TGCGCCAGCAGCCCGCCCCCAGGGGAAGAGACCCAGTACTTC
TRBJ2-5 TRBV6-1 TRBD2 - CASSPAGGPGETQYF TGTGCCAGCAGCCCAGCGGGGGGGCCCGGAGAGACCCAGTACTTC
TRBJ1-2 TRBV7-2 TRBD1 - CASSARTGGSAGYTF TGTGCCAGCAGCGCCCGAACAGGGGGGTCTGCTGGCTACACCTTC
TRBJ1-4 TRBV29-1 - few CSAGETNEKLFF TGCAGCGCGGGTGAAACTAATGAAAAACTGTTTTTT
TRBJ2-7 TRBV5-1 TRBD2 - CASSLAPGLAGLEQYF TGCGCCAGCAGCTTGGCCCCGGGACTAGCGGGACTTGAGCAGTACTTC
TRBJ1-2 TRBV7-9 - - CASSYSGVNYGYTF TGTGCCAGCAGCTATTCAGGGGTAAACTATGGCTACACCTTC
TRBJ1-1 TRBV15 - - CATSMRRNTEAFF TGTGCCACCAGCATGAGAAGAAACACTGAAGCTTTCTTT
TRBJ2-2 TRBV7-6 TRBD2 - CASSQRGLGLAEAQIPF TGTGCCAGCAGCCAAAGGGGCTTGGGACTAGCGGAGGCACAAATCCCATTT
TRBJ1-2 TRBV19 - once CATTGPQANYGYTF TGTGCCACCACAGGGCCTCAAGCTAACTATGGCTACACCTTC
TRBJ2-7 TRBV7-2 TRBD2 - CASSLAVAGGYEQYF TGTGCCAGCAGCTTAGCGGTAGCGGGGGGGTACGAGCAGTACTTC
TRBJ2-3 TRBV6-6 TRBD1 - CASYDRGVTDTQYF TGTGCCAGCTACGACAGGGGGGTAACAGATACGCAGTATTTT
TRBJ2-5 TRBV5-6 - - CASSLSGVEETQYF TGTGCCAGCAGCTTGTCAGGGGTTGAAGAGACCCAGTACTTC
TRBJ2-1 TRBV29-1 - - CSVESTGNSYNEQFF TGCAGCGTTGAATCCACAGGGAACTCCTACAATGAGCAGTTCTTC
TRBJ2-2 TRBV7-9 - - CASSLSGELFF TGTGCCAGCAGCCTAAGCGGGGAGCTGTTTTTT
TRBJ2-7 TRBV5-1 - - CASSSEGRGVYEQYF TGCGCCAGCAGTTCGGAAGGGCGGGGAGTCTACGAGCAGTACTTC
TRBJ2-3 TRBV4-3 TRBD2 - CASSQGGLAADTQYF TGCGCCAGCAGCCAAGGGGGACTAGCGGCAGATACGCAGTATTTT
TRBJ1-4 TRBV18 TRBD1 - CASSPRTGGLGEKLFF TGTGCCAGCTCACCGAGGACAGGGGGCCTTGGTGAAAAACTGTTTTTT
TRBJ2-2 TRBV21-1 - few CASSKWGTGDTGELFF TGTGCCAGCAGCAAATGGGGGACAGGGGACACCGGGGAGCTGTTTTTT
TRBJ2-1 TRBV5-1 TRBD1 - CASSRGTGGYNEQFF TGCGCCAGCAGCCGGGGGACAGGGGGATACAATGAGCAGTTCTTC
TRBJ1-5 TRBV12-2 - - CASRLKFVSVEIGQGHQPQHF TGTGCAAGTCGCTTAAAATTTGTTTCGGTCGAGATCGGACAGGGTCATCAGCCCCAGCATTTT
TRBJ1-2 TRBV11-2 - - CASSLDNLRGYTF TGTGCCAGCAGCTTAGACAACTTGCGTGGCTACACCTTC
TRBJ2-2 TRBV7-2 - - CASSLVYSNTGELFF TGTGCCAGCAGCTTAGTCTACTCGAACACCGGGGAGCTGTTTTTT
TRBJ2-1 TRBV30 TRBD2 - CAWSVRERGNNEQFF TGTGCCTGGAGTGTACGCGAGCGGGGAAACAATGAGCAGTTCTTC
TRBJ1-3 TRBV19 - - CASTRGSSSGNTIYF TGTGCCAGTACCAGGGGTTCCTCGTCAGGAAACACCATATATTTT
TRBJ2-3 TRBV2 - - CASSSSGYTDTQYF TGTGCCAGCAGTAGTTCGGGATACACAGATACGCAGTATTTT
TRBJ2-7 TRBV5-6 - - CASSLVRVYEQYF TGTGCCAGCAGCTTGGTTCGGGTCTACGAGCAGTACTTC
TRBJ2-7 TRBV19 TRBD1 - CASSLTGGGEQYF TGTGCCAGTAGTCTCACAGGGGGCGGCGAGCAGTACTTC
TRBJ2-2 TRBV2 - - CAINPGSLANTGELFF TGTGCCATAAATCCAGGAAGCTTAGCGAACACCGGGGAGCTGTTTTTT
TRBJ2-2 TRBV9 TRBD1 - CASSEPGQGAGELFF TGTGCCAGCAGCGAGCCGGGACAGGGGGCCGGGGAGCTGTTTTTT
TRBJ1-1 TRBV7-2 - few CASSLGLTGGAQTEAFF TGTGCCAGCAGCTTAGGTTTGACGGGGGGCGCCCAGACTGAAGCTTTCTTT
TRBJ2-5 TRBV5-1 TRBD2 - CASSFPLAGAQETQYF TGCGCCAGCAGCTTCCCGCTAGCGGGAGCTCAAGAGACCCAGTACTTC
TRBJ1-2 TRBV19 - - CATTGFGNYGYTF TGTGCCACCACAGGGTTTGGTAACTATGGCTACACCTTC
TRBJ2-1 TRBV29-1 - - CSGTDGVHEQFF TGCAGCGGGACGGACGGGGTGCATGAGCAGTTCTTC
TRBJ1-2 TRBV11-2 - - CASSPDRLGYTF TGTGCCAGCAGCCCCGACAGGCTCGGCTACACCTTC
TRBJ1-1 TRBV5-5 TRBD1 - CASSRGGQGAEAFF TGTGCCAGCAGCCGGGGCGGACAGGGGGCTGAAGCTTTCTTT
TRBJ2-3 TRBV7-9 TRBD1 few CASSNLDRAGTDTQYF TGTGCCAGCAGCAACCTGGACAGGGCCGGCACAGATACGCAGTATTTT
TRBJ2-1 TRBV5-1 TRBD2 - CASSLGGTSGYNEQFF TGCGCCAGCAGCTTGGGCGGGACTAGCGGCTACAATGAGCAGTTCTTC
TRBJ1-4 TRBV19 TRBD1 - CASSGRGTGLDEKLFF TGTGCCAGTAGTGGGCGAGGGACAGGGCTTGATGAAAAACTGTTTTTT
TRBJ2-5 TRBV7-2 - - CASSPGLKTQYF TGTGCCAGCAGCCCCGGGTTGAAGACCCAGTACTTC
TRBJ2-1 TRBV25-1 - - CASQRLASYNEQFF TGTGCCAGCCAGCGGCTAGCCTCCTACAATGAGCAGTTCTTC
TRBJ1-1 TRBV4-1 - - CASSQDRVNTEAFF TGCGCCAGCAGCCAAGACAGGGTCAACACTGAAGCTTTCTTT
TRBJ2-2 TRBV12-5 - - CASVTGSPTYTGELFF TGTGCTAGTGTCACAGGGAGTCCAACTTACACCGGGGAGCTGTTTTTT
TRBJ2-1 TRBV4-3 - - CASSQVLYNEQFF TGCGCCAGCAGCCAAGTTCTCTACAATGAGCAGTTCTTC
TRBJ2-5 TRBV29-1 - - CSGGGETQYF TGCAGCGGGGGGGGCGAGACCCAGTACTTC
TRBJ1-1 TRBV18 - - CASSPTTGSGAEAFF TGTGCCAGCTCACCCACTACGGGGAGCGGAGCTGAAGCTTTCTTT
TRBJ1-1 TRBV5-1 - - CASTDLGQSNTEAFF TGCGCCAGCACCGACCTCGGACAGTCGAACACTGAAGCTTTCTTT
TRBJ2-3 TRBV6-4 TRBD2 - CASKRGGDTDTQYF TGTGCCAGCAAACGCGGGGGGGACACAGATACGCAGTATTTT
TRBJ2-1 TRBV6-5 TRBD1 - CASSSYRGLDNEQFF TGTGCCAGCAGTTCCTACAGGGGTTTGGACAATGAGCAGTTCTTC
TRBJ1-2 TRBV14 - - CASSPSPNYGYTF TGTGCCAGCAGCCCCTCCCCGAACTATGGCTACACCTTC
TRBJ2-7 TRBV7-2 TRBD2 - CASSLELAGSGREQYF TGTGCCAGCAGCTTAGAACTAGCGGGGTCTGGACGGGAGCAGTACTTC